This T cell receptor (beta chain) was sequenced during a study of blood T cell repertoires in COVID-19. TCRdb keeps only in-frame clones here, not all; method: immunoSEQ multiplex PCR. The sample contains about 250,000 clones, about 91% of which appear only once. The germline V gene encodes CDR1 SGHDN and CDR2 FVKESK. The junction had 8 bases not matched to a gene; V was cut back by 5 bases and J by 6 bases. The CDR3 is made up of 14 amino acids. The chain uses TRBV14 and TRBJ2-7, with TRBD2 matching 9 bases. Sequenced input: PBMCs or T cells enriched from blood (not recorded which). This TCR derives from a woman under 40 with acute COVID-19. DNA of the CDR3: TGTGCCAGCAGCGACCTAGCGGGGTTGGGCGAGCAGTACTTC. Translating gives CASSDLAGLGEQYF. Full variable domain (outside the CDR3, taken from reference TRBV14 and TRBJ2-7): EAGVTQFPSHSVIEKGQTVTLRCDPISGHDNLYWYRRVMGKEIKFLLHFVKESKQDESGMPNNRFLAERTGGTYSTLKVQPAELEDSGVYFCASSDLAGLGEQYFGPGTRLTVT.